This T cell receptor (beta chain) was retrieved from a study of Ad26.COV2.S vaccination and SARS-CoV-2 variants. Study-level points and caveats: Substantial breadth in spike-specific CD8+ and CD4+ T cell responses was reportedly seen after vaccination.

The CDR3 is made up of 13 amino acids. CDR1 is SGHRS, CDR2 YFSETQ, per germline. V lost 1 base, J lost 2 bases, and 6 bases lay in between. Treatment of the sample: 15 to 20 received Ad26.COV2.S at low or high dose, single or two shots; 5 received placebo; per-sample allocation not given. After the first vaccine or placebo injection, samples were drawn on day 63. Libraries were prepared by immunoSEQ multiplex PCR; TCRdb keeps only in-frame clonotypes and omits some of them. The repertoire includes roughly 400,000 clones, about 90% of them detected once, and approximately 4.5% sits in the top ten. Notes on this clone: What it binds is not known.

The sequencing here drew on peripheral blood, taken in a trial of Ad26.COV2.S vaccine versus placebo. The clonotype comes from a person between 18 and 59 years old who received the Ad26.COV2.S COVID-19 vaccine or a placebo. The V call is TRBV5-1, the J call TRBJ1-1; D call uncertain. CDR3 protein: CASSLWGNTEAFF. Written as DNA, the CDR3 is TGCGCCAGCAGCTTGTGGGGAAACACTGAAGCTTTCTTT.